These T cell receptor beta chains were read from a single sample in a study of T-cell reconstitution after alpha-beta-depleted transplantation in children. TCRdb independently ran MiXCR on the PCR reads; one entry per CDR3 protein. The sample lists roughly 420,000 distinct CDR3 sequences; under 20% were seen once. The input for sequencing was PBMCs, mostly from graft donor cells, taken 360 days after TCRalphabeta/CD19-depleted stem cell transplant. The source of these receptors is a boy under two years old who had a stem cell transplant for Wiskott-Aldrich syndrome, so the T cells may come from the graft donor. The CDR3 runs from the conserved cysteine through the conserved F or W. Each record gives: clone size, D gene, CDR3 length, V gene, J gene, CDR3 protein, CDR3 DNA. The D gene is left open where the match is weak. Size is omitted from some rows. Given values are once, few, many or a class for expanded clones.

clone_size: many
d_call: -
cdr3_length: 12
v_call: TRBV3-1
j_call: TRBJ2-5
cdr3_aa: CASSQGGETQYF
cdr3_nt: TGTGCCAGCAGCCAAGGCGGGGAGACCCAGTACTTC

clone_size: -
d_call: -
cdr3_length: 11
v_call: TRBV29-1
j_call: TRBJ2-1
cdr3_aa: CSVEVVPHEFF
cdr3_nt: TGCAGCGTTGAGGTAGTCCCCCACGAGTTCTTC

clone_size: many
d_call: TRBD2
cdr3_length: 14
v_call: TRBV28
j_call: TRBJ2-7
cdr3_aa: CASSTGGTGYEQYF
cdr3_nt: TGTGCCAGCAGTACGGGGGGAACCGGGTACGAGCAGTACTTC

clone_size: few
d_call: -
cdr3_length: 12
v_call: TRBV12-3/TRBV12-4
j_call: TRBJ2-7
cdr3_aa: CASSPWTYEQYF
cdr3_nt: TGTGCCAGCAGTCCCTGGACCTACGAGCAGTACTTC

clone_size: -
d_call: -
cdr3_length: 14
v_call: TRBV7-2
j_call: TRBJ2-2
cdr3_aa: CASSLELYTGELFF
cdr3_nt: TGTGCCAGCAGCTTAGAACTATATACCGGGGAGCTGTTTTTT

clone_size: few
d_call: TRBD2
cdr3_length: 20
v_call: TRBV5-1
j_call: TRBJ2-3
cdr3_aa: CASSLPLGTSGSHSTDTQYF
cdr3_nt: TGCGCCAGCAGCCTACCTCTCGGGACTAGCGGGAGTCACTCCACAGATACGCAGTATTTT

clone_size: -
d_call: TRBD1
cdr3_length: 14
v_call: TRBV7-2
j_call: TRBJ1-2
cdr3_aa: CASSLTGTLYGYTF
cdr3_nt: TGTGCCAGCAGCTTGACAGGGACCCTCTATGGCTACACCTTC

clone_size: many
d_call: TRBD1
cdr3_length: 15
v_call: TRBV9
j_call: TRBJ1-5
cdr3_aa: CASSSTGTGNQPQHF
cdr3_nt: TGTGCCAGCAGCTCCACCGGGACAGGGAACCAGCCCCAGCATTTT

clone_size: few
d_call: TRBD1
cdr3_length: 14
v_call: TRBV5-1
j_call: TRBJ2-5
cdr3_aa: CASSSGQGVETQYF
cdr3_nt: TGCGCCAGCAGCTCGGGACAGGGGGTCGAGACCCAGTACTTC

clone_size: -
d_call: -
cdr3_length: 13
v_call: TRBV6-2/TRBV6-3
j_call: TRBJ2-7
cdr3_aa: CASSYARGYEQYF
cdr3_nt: TGTGCCAGCAGTTACGCCAGAGGCTACGAGCAGTACTTC

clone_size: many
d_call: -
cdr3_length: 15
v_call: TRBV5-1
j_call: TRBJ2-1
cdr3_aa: CASSPEVQGWNEQFF
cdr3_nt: TGCGCCAGCAGCCCCGAGGTACAGGGATGGAATGAGCAGTTCTTC

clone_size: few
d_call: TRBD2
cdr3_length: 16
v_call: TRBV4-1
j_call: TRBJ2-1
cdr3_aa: CASSHTLAGGHNEQFF
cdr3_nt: TGCGCCAGCAGCCACACACTAGCGGGAGGGCACAATGAGCAGTTCTTC

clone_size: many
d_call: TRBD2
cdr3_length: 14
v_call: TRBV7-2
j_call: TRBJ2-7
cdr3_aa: CASSPGLAVYEQYF
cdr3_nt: TGTGCCAGCAGCCCTGGACTAGCGGTCTACGAGCAGTACTTC

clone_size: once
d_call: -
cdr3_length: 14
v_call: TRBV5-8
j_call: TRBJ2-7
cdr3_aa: CASSLRQVLYEQYF
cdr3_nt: TGTGCCAGCAGCTTGAGGCAGGTCTTGTACGAGCAGTACTTC

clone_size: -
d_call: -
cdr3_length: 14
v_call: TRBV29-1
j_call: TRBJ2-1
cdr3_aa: CSVAIGVRDDEQFF
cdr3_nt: TGCAGCGTTGCAATCGGGGTCAGGGACGATGAGCAGTTCTTC

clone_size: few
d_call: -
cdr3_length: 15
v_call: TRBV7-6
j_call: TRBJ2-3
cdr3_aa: CASSLAPWGRDTQYF
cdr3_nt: TGTGCCAGCAGCTTAGCGCCTTGGGGGAGGGATACGCAGTATTTT

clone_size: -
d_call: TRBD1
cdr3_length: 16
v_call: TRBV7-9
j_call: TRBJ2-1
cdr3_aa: CASSLSRDRVFNEQFF
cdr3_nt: TGTGCCAGCAGCTTATCCCGGGACAGGGTATTCAATGAGCAGTTCTTC

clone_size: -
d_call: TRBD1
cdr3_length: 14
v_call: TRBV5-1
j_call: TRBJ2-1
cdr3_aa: CASSSEGASNEQFF
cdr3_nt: TGCGCCAGCAGCTCCGAGGGGGCTAGCAATGAGCAGTTCTTC

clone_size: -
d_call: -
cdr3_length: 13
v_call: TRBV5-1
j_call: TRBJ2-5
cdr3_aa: CASSLERGRPQYF
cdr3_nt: TGCGCCAGCAGCTTGGAACGGGGGAGGCCCCAGTACTTC

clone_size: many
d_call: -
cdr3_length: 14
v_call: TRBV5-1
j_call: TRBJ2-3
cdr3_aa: CASSFGASTDTQYF
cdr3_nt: TGCGCCAGCAGCTTCGGGGCTAGCACAGATACGCAGTATTTT

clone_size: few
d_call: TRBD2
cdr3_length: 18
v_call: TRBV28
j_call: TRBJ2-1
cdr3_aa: CASSPDSGLLYGGDEQFF
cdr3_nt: TGTGCCAGCAGTCCTGACTCGGGACTACTCTACGGCGGCGATGAGCAGTTCTTC

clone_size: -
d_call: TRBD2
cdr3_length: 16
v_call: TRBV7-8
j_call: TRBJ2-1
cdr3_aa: CASSPSRRGSRNEQFF
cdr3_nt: TGTGCCAGCAGCCCGTCGAGGCGGGGGTCACGGAATGAGCAGTTCTTC

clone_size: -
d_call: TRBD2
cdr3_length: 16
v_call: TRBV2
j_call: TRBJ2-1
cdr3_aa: CASTQLAQRGYNEQFF
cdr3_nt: TGTGCCAGCACCCAGCTAGCCCAGCGGGGTTACAATGAGCAGTTCTTC

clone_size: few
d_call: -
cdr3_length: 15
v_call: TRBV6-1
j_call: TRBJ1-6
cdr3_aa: CASKAGRSYNSPLHF
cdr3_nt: TGTGCCAGCAAGGCAGGGAGGTCCTATAATTCACCCCTCCACTTT

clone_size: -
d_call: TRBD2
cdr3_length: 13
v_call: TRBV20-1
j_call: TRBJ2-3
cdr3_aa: CSALAGGRETQYF
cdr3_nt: TGCAGTGCTCTAGCGGGAGGGAGGGAGACGCAGTATTTT

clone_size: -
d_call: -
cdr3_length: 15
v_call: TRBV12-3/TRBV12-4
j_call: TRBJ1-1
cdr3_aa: CASSLALPGNTEAFF
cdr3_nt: TGTGCCAGCAGTTTAGCGTTGCCGGGAAACACTGAAGCTTTCTTT

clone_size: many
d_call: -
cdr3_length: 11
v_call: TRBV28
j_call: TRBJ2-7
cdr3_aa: CASSGYYEQYF
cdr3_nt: TGTGCCAGCAGTGGGTACTACGAGCAGTACTTC

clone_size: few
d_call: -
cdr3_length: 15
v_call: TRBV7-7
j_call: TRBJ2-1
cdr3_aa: CASSIYGAQGNEQFF
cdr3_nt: TGTGCCAGCAGCATCTATGGCGCCCAGGGGAATGAGCAGTTCTTC

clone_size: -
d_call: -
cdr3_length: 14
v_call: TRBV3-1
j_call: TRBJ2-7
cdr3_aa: CASSPDRGGFEQYF
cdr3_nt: TGTGCCAGCAGTCCCGACAGGGGAGGGTTCGAGCAGTACTTC

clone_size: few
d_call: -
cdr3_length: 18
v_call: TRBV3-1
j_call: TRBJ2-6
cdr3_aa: CASSPSFFRGEGANVLTF
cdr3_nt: TGTGCCAGCAGCCCTTCATTTTTTAGGGGGGAAGGGGCCAACGTCCTGACTTTC

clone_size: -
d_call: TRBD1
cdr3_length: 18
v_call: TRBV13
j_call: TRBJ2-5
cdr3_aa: CASSSALVLGQPREAQYF
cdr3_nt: TGTGCCAGCAGCTCAGCCCTGGTTCTGGGACAGCCTAGAGAGGCCCAGTACTTC

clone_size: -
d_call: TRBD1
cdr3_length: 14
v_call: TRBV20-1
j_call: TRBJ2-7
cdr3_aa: CSASQTGEGYEQYF
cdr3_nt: TGCAGTGCTTCTCAGACAGGGGAAGGGTACGAGCAGTACTTC

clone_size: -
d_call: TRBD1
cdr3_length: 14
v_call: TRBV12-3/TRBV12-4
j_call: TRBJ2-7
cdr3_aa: CASRPGTARTEQYF
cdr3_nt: TGTGCCAGCAGGCCCGGGACAGCTAGGACCGAGCAGTACTTC

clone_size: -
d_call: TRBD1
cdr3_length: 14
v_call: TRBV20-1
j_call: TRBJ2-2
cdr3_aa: CSAHGQGNTGELFF
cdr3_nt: TGCAGTGCCCACGGACAGGGGAACACCGGGGAGCTGTTTTTT

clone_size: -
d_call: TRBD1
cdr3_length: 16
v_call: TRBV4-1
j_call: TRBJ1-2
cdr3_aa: CASSPTTGARGYGYTF
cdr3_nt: TGCGCCAGCAGCCCCACGACAGGGGCAAGGGGCTATGGCTACACCTTC

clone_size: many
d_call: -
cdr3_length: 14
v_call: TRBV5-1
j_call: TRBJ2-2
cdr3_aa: CASTGVTNTGELFF
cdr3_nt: TGCGCCAGCACGGGGGTAACGAACACCGGGGAGCTGTTTTTT

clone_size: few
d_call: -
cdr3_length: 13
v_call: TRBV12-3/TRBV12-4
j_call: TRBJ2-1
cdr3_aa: CASSPLGDNEQFF
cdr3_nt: TGTGCCAGCAGTCCCCTAGGGGACAATGAGCAGTTCTTC

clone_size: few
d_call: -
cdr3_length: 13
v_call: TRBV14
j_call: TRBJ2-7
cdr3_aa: CASSQGGSDEQYF
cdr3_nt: TGTGCCAGCAGCCAGGGGGGTAGCGACGAGCAGTACTTC

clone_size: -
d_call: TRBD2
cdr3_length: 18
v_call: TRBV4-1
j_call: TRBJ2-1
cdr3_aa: CASSQDRLAGGLTNEQFF
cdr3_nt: TGCGCCAGCAGCCAAGATCGATTAGCGGGGGGTCTAACCAATGAGCAGTTCTTC

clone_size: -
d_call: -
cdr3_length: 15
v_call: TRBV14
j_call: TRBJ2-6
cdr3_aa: CASSPTSSGANVLTF
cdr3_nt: TGTGCCAGCAGCCCGACATCCTCTGGGGCCAACGTCCTGACTTTC

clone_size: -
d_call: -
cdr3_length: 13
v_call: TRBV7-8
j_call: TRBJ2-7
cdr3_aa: CASSSGPGKRMDF
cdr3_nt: TGTGCCAGCAGCTCGGGTCCGGGTAAACGGATGGACTTC

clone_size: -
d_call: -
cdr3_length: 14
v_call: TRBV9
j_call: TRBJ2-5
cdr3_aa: CASSPRTEQETQYF
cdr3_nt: TGTGCCAGCAGCCCCCGGACGGAACAAGAGACCCAGTACTTC

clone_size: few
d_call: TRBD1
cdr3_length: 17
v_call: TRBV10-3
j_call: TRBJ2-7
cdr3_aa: CAISDPRTGGHHYEQYF
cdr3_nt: TGTGCCATCAGTGATCCCCGGACAGGGGGGCATCATTACGAGCAGTACTTC

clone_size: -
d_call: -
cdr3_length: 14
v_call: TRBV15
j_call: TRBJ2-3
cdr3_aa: CATSKSGSTDTQYF
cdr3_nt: TGTGCCACCAGCAAGAGCGGGAGCACAGATACGCAGTATTTT

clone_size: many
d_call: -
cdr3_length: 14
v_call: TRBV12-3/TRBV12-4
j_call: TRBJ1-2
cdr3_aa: CASSFHGDIDGYTF
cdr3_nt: TGTGCCAGCAGTTTCCATGGGGATATCGATGGCTACACCTTC

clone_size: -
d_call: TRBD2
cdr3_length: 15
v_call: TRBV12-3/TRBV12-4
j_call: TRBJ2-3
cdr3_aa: CASSLRAGGSDTQYF
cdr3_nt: TGTGCCAGCAGCCTTAGGGCGGGGGGCTCTGATACGCAGTATTTT